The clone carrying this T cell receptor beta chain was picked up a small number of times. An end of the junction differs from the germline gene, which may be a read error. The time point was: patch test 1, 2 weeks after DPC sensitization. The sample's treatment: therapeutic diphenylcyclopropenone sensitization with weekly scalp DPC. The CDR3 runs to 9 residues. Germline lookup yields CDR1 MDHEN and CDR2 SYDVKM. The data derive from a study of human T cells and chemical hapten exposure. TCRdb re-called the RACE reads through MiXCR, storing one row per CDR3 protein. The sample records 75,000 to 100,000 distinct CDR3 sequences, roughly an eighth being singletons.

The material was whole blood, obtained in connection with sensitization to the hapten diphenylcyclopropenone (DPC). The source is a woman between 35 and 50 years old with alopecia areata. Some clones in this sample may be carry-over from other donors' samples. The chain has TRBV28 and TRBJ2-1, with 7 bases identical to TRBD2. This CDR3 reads CASGTKPVF. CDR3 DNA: TGTGCCAGCGGGACTAAGCCGGTCTTC.